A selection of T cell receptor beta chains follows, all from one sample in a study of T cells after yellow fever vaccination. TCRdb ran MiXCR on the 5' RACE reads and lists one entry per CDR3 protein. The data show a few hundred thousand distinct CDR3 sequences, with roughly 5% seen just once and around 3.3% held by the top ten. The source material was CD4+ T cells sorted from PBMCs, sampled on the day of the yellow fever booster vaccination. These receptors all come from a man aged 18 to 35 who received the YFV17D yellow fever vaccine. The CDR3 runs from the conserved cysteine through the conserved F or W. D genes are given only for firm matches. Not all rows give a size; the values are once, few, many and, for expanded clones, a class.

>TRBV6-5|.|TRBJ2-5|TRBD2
CASSRPAGGETQYF
TGTGCCAGCAGCCGCCCAGCGGGGGGGGAGACCCAGTACTTC
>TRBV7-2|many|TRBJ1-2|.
CASRGRNSPNYGYTF
TGTGCCAGCAGGGGACGGAACAGCCCTAACTATGGCTACACCTTC
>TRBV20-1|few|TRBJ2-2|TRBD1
CSASRDRNTGELFF
TGCAGTGCTAGCCGGGACAGGAACACCGGGGAGCTGTTTTTT
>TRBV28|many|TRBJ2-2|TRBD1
CASRTTRTGTATGELFF
TGTGCCAGCAGGACCACACGAACCGGGACAGCCACCGGGGAGCTGTTTTTT
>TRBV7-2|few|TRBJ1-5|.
CASSLADNQPQHF
TGTGCCAGCAGCTTAGCAGACAATCAGCCCCAGCATTTT
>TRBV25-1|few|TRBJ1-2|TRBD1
CASSDQGQGAMDGYTF
TGTGCCAGCAGTGACCAGGGACAGGGGGCGATGGATGGCTACACCTTC
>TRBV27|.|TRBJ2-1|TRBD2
CASRPRTSSEQFF
TGTGCCAGCAGACCCAGGACTAGTAGTGAGCAGTTCTTC
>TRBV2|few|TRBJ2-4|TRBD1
CASSRRTGDIQYF
TGTGCCAGCAGTCGAAGAACAGGGGACATTCAGTACTTC
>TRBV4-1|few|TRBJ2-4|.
CASTPLYEGKAKNIQYF
TGCGCCAGCACCCCCCTCTATGAAGGGAAGGCCAAAAACATTCAGTACTTC
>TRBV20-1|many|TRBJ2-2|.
CSARSQANTGELFF
TGCAGTGCTAGAAGTCAGGCGAACACCGGGGAGCTGTTTTTT
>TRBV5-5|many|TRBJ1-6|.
CASSLDGDSPLHF
TGTGCCAGCAGCTTGGACGGGGATTCACCCCTCCACTTT
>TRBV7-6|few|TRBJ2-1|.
CASSLIGANVMFF
TGTGCCAGCAGCTTAATAGGGGCCAACGTAATGTTCTTC
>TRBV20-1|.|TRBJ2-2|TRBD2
CSARTSGGVEVFF
TGCAGTGCTAGGACTAGCGGGGGGGTAGAGGTGTTTTTT
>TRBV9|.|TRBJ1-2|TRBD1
CASSAMDRDNYGYTF
TGTGCCAGCAGCGCAATGGACAGGGATAACTATGGCTACACCTTC
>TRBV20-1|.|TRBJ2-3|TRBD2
CSAAGTGGDTQYF
TGCAGTGCTGCCGGGACGGGGGGAGATACGCAGTATTTT
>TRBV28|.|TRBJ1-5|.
CASSPGRGAQPQHF
TGTGCCAGCAGCCCAGGGCGGGGAGCGCAGCCCCAGCATTTT
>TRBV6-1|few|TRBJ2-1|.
CASSVRPPDEQFF
TGTGCCAGCAGTGTTCGGCCGCCCGATGAGCAGTTCTTC
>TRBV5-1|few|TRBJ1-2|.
CASSLAQGLGYTF
TGCGCCAGCAGCTTGGCCCAGGGACTGGGCTACACCTTC
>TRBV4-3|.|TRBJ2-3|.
CASSQDRGAGKDTQYF
TGCGCCAGCAGCCAAGATCGGGGGGCGGGGAAAGATACGCAGTATTTT
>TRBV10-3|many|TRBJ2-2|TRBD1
CAISESNTGGYGELFF
TGTGCCATCAGTGAGTCGAATACAGGGGGCTACGGGGAGCTGTTTTTT
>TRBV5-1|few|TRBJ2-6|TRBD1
CASSLQGDGANVLTF
TGCGCCAGCAGCTTACAGGGGGATGGGGCCAACGTCCTGACTTTC
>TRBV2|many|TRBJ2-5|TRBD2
CASSTSGETQYF
TGTGCCAGCTCGACTAGCGGGGAGACCCAGTACTTC
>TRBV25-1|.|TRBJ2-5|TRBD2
CASSELSGTSGLVKETQYF
TGTGCCAGCAGTGAACTATCCGGGACTAGCGGACTAGTGAAAGAGACCCAGTACTTC